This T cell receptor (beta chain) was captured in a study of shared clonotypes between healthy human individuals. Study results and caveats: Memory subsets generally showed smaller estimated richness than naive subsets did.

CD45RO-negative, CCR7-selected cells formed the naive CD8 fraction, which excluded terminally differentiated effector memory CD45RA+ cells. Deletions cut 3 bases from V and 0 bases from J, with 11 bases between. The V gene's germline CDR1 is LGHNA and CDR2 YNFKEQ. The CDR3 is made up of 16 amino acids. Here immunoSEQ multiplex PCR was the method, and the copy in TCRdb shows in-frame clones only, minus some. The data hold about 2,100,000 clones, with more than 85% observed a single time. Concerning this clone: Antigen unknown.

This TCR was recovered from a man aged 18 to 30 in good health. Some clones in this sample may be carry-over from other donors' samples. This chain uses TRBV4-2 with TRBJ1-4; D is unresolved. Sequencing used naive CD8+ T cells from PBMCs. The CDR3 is CASSHATVPTNEKLFF. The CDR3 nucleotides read TGTGCCAGCAGCCACGCGACGGTGCCAACTAATGAAAAACTGTTTTTT.